This entry features one T cell receptor (beta chain) sequence. Template switching added a universal primer site, and cDNA bore unique molecular identifiers. Via MiXCR, TCRdb re-called the 5' RACE reads, giving one row per CDR3 protein. The sample comprises about 720,000 distinct CDR3 sequences, about 9.4% of which are singletons, and about 0.98% rests with the top ten. The data were taken from a study of identical twins. V was pared by 0 bases and J by 6 bases, with 4 bases of the junction left unmatched. The CDR3 runs to 14 residues. CDR1 is SQVTM and CDR2 is ANQGSEA in the germline V gene. These sequences were also reported in another study, on yellow fever vaccine responses in identical twins. That study reports: As reported, the vaccine T cell response of twins seemed partly convergent and partly personalized.

This receptor was identified in a woman younger than 35 in good health. Input material: PBMCs. The genes are TRBV29-1 and TRBJ2-4; 8 bases fit TRBD2. CDR3 in amino acids: CSVEESGSTNIQYF. The DNA for the CDR3 is TGCAGCGTTGAAGAAAGCGGGAGCACAAACATTCAGTACTTC.